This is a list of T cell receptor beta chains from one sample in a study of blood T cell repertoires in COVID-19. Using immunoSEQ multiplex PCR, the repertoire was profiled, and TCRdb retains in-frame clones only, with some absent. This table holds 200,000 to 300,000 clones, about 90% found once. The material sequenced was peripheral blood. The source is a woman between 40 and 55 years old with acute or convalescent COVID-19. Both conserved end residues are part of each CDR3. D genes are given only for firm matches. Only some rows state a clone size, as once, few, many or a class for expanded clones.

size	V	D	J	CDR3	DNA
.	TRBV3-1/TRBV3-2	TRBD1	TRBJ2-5	CASSRSYRGQETQYF	TGTGCCAGCAGTCGTTCGTACAGGGGTCAAGAGACCCAGTACTTC
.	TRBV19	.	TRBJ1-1	CASSTTGGAYAEAFF	TGTGCCAGTAGTACCACCGGTGGGGCCTACGCTGAAGCTTTCTTT
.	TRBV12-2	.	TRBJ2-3	CASRFPPLPTRTDTQYF	TGTGCAAGTCGCTTCCCCCCACTTCCCACCCGCACAGATACGCAGTATTTT
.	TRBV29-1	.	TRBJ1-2	CSVDPGYSAIYGYTF	TGCAGCGTTGATCCTGGATACAGTGCCATTTATGGCTACACCTTC
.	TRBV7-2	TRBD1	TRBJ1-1	CASSPDRIDTEAFF	TGTGCCAGCAGCCCGGACAGGATTGACACTGAAGCTTTCTTT
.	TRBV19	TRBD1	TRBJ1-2	CASSILQGALRYGYTF	TGTGCCAGTAGTATCTTACAGGGGGCGCTGAGGTATGGCTACACCTTC
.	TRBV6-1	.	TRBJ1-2	CASSEERGYGYTF	TGTGCCAGCAGTGAAGAGAGGGGGTATGGCTACACCTTC
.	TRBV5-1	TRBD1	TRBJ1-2	CARNRQGAGDGYTF	TGCGCCAGAAATCGACAGGGGGCGGGCGACGGCTACACCTTC
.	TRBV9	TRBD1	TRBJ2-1	CASSVGQGRYNEQFF	TGTGCCAGCAGCGTCGGACAGGGCCGCTACAATGAGCAGTTCTTC
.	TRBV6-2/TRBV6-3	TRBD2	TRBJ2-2	CASSYPPLAGGTGELFF	TGTGCCAGCAGTTACCCCCCCCTAGCGGGGGGTACCGGGGAGCTGTTTTTT
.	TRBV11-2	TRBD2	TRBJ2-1	CASSLYSGGGYYNEQFF	TGTGCCAGCAGCTTATACTCGGGAGGTGGGTACTACAATGAGCAGTTCTTC
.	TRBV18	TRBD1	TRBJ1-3	CASSPLDRAGNTIYF	TGTGCCAGCTCACCATTGGACAGGGCTGGAAACACCATATATTTT
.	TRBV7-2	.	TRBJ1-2	CASSFGAGVGYTF	TGTGCCAGCAGCTTTGGGGCGGGGGTAGGCTACACCTTC
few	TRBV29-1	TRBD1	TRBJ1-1	CSVDVTGGWSEAFF	TGCAGCGTTGATGTCACAGGGGGCTGGTCTGAAGCTTTCTTT
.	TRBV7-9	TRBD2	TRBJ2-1	CASTLGTSGKLNEQFF	TGTGCCAGCACCCTGGGAACTAGCGGCAAACTCAATGAGCAGTTCTTC
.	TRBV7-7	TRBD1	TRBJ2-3	CASSLGTGQLDTQYF	TGTGCCAGCAGCCTTGGGACAGGGCAGTTGGATACGCAGTATTTT
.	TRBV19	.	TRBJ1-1	CASSPPGHLYNTEAFF	TGTGCCAGTAGTCCCCCCGGACACCTATATAACACTGAAGCTTTCTTT
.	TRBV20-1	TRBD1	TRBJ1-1	CSASATGDAFF	TGCAGTGCTAGCGCCACAGGGGACGCTTTCTTT
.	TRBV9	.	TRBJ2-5	CASSSRGLGGETQYF	TGTGCCAGCAGCTCTAGGGGGCTGGGAGGAGAGACCCAGTACTTC
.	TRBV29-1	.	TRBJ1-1	CSGAAGTEAFF	TGCAGCGGAGCGGCGGGGACTGAAGCTTTCTTT
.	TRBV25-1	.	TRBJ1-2	CASSRTVSYGYTF	TGTGCCAGCAGTCGGACAGTCAGCTATGGCTACACCTTC
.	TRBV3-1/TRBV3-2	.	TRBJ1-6	CASSQDGRNSPLHF	TGTGCCAGCAGCCAAGATGGGCGTAATTCACCCCTCCACTTT
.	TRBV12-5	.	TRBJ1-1	CASGLVLGPMNTEAFF	TGTGCTAGTGGTTTAGTGCTAGGTCCAATGAACACTGAAGCTTTCTTT
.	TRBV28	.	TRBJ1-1	CASSSQTGMNTEAFF	TGTGCCAGCAGTTCCCAGACAGGCATGAACACTGAAGCTTTCTTT
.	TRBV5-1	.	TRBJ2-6	CASSPSWGQANVLTF	TGCGCCAGCAGCCCCTCTTGGGGGCAGGCCAACGTCCTGACTTTC
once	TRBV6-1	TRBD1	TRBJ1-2	CASSESRPRGFGRGYTF	TGTGCCAGCAGTGAATCGAGACCCAGGGGGTTTGGTCGTGGCTACACCTTC
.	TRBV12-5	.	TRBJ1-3	CASGLGTVSGNTIYF	TGTGCTAGTGGTTTGGGGACAGTCTCTGGAAACACCATATATTTT
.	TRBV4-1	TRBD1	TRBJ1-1	CASSSGTDMNTEAFF	TGCGCCAGCAGCTCTGGGACAGACATGAACACTGAAGCTTTCTTT
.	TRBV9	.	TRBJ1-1	CASSSQSPGQNTEAFF	TGTGCCAGCAGTTCCCAATCCCCAGGGCAGAACACTGAAGCTTTCTTT
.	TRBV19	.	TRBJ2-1	CASSIGGRGYNEQFF	TGTGCCAGTAGTATAGGGGGTAGGGGTTACAATGAGCAGTTCTTC
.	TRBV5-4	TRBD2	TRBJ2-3	CASSQRTSVADTQYF	TGTGCCAGCAGCCAAAGGACTAGCGTAGCAGATACGCAGTATTTT
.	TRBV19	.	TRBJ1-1	CASSTSPSDTEAFF	TGTGCCAGTAGTACGAGCCCCTCGGACACTGAAGCTTTCTTT
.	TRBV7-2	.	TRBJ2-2	CASSLMVASISGELFF	TGTGCCAGCAGCTTAATGGTCGCGTCTATATCCGGGGAGCTGTTTTTT
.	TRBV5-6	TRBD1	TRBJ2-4	CASSFWDRAVQTAKNIQYF	TGTGCCAGCAGCTTTTGGGACAGGGCCGTCCAGACGGCCAAAAACATTCAGTACTTC
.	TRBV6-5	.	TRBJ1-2	CASSYREVGYGYTF	TGTGCCAGCAGCTACAGGGAGGTCGGCTATGGCTACACCTTC